Below are 30 T cell receptor beta chains sequenced from a single sample in a study of human T cells and chemical hapten exposure. TCRdb processed the RACE reads anew with MiXCR; each CDR3 protein has one entry. The top ten clones hold about 8% of a sample with about 360,000 distinct CDR3 sequences, about 7% of them seen once. The time point: patch test 1, 2 weeks after DPC sensitization. As to treatment: therapeutic diphenylcyclopropenone sensitization with weekly scalp DPC. Sequences were derived from whole blood, sampled in connection with sensitization to the hapten diphenylcyclopropenone (DPC). Source of these receptors: a woman aged 18-29 years with alopecia areata. Some clones in this sample may be carry-over from other donors' samples.

As for this clonotype: Given the absence of the conserved phenylalanine or tryptophan at the CDR3 end, a read error is likely. The chain carries TRBV7-9 and TRBJ2-3; D is perhaps TRBD1 or TRBD2 (5 bases each). The germline V gene has CDR1 SEHNR and CDR2 FQNEAQ (reference sequence). Trimming pared 5 bases from V and 0 bases from J, leaving 12 bases between. The CDR3 runs 15 residues. The DNA of the CDR3 is TGTGCCAGCAGCCTGGGACGTTTGAGCACAGATACGCAGTATATT. It codes for CASSLGRLSTDTQYI.

This clonotype was detected a few times. The gene calls are TRBV12-5 and TRBJ2-3; D not certain. Trimming shortened V by 7 bases and J by 1 base, and 9 bases separated the two germline ends. This CDR3 has 13 residues. Looked up from germline, CDR1 is LGHNT and CDR2 is FRNRAP. The CDR3 reads CASDRTGTDTQYF. Written as DNA, the CDR3 is TGTGCTAGTGACCGGACGGGCACAGATACGCAGTATTTT.

V and J are TRBV20-1 and TRBJ2-3; the match to TRBD2 covers 11 bases. With 0 bases clipped from V and 5 bases from J, the junction kept 7 bases outside the gene matches. This CDR3 has 16 amino acids. Germline V gives CDR1 DFQATT, CDR2 SNEGSKA (reference sequence). CDR3 amino acids: CSARDSTSGVRDTQYF. As DNA, the CDR3 is TGCAGTGCTAGAGATTCGACTAGCGGGGTACGAGATACGCAGTATTTT.

V is TRBV29-1 and J is TRBJ2-4; 9 bases line up with TRBD1. Losses at the gene ends were 5 bases for V and 0 bases for J; bases not matched to a gene: 8. The CDR3 is 16 residues long. Germline loops: CDR1 SQVTM, CDR2 ANQGSEA. The CDR3 DNA follows: TGCAGCGTTATTATGACAGGGGGTCTAGCCAAAAACATTCAGTACTTC. This codes for CSVIMTGGLAKNIQYF.

This chain connects TRBV14 to TRBJ1-4; D is unresolved. The CDR3 is 13 residues long. V was pared by 3 bases and J by 7 bases, with 9 bases between. Germline V gene lookup returns CDR1 SGHDN and CDR2 FVKESK. CDR3: CASSHLLSEKLFF. The DNA for the CDR3 is TGTGCCAGCAGCCATCTCTTGTCTGAAAAACTGTTTTTT.

This clonotype was picked up a small number of times. The rearrangement joins TRBV29-1 to TRBJ1-2, with no clear D. The CDR3 loop spans 13 amino acids. Trimming stripped 5 bases from V and 4 bases from J, with 14 bases between. Germline V CDR1 and CDR2: SQVTM, ANQGSEA. The CDR3: CSVLDPSGYGYTF. In nucleotides, the CDR3 is TGCAGCGTTCTAGACCCCTCGGGCTATGGCTACACCTTC.

The J gene is TRBJ2-3, the V gene TRBV7-2; 9 bases are shared with TRBD2. Unmatched junction bases numbered 10, after V lost 5 bases and J lost 4 bases. This CDR3 has 16 amino acids. Germline V gene sequence: CDR1 SGHTA, CDR2 FQGNSA. Here the CDR3 reads CASSRRAGGQADTQYF. The CDR3 DNA reads as TGTGCCAGCAGCCGGCGGGCGGGGGGGCAGGCAGATACGCAGTATTTT.

The table lists this clonotype with a few counts. The J gene is TRBJ1-1, the V gene TRBV6-5, with TRBD1 identical over 7 bases. J was trimmed by 2 bases and V by 2 bases; bases with no gene match: 5. The CDR3 has 15 amino acids. Germline V gives CDR1 MNHEY, CDR2 SVGAGI. CDR3 region: CASSYANRGNTEAFF. The CDR3 bases are TGTGCCAGCAGTTACGCGAACAGGGGAAACACTGAAGCTTTCTTT.

The sample holds a few counts of this clonotype. V gene TRBV7-2 combines with J gene TRBJ2-7; weak D call: TRBD1 (6 bases). Per the germline V gene, CDR1 is SGHTA and CDR2 is FQGNSA. The CDR3 extends over 15 amino acids. Trimming removed 4 bases at V and 5 bases at J, with 18 bases between. CDR3 region: CASSSRTEQVHEQYF. CDR3 nucleotide sequence: TGTGCCAGCAGCTCCAGGACAGAGCAAGTACACGAGCAGTACTTC.

The gene calls are TRBV2 and TRBJ2-7; TRBD1 matches at 10 bases. The CDR3 is made up of 15 amino acids. Germline lookup yields CDR1 SNHLY and CDR2 FYNNEI. V dropped 3 bases and J dropped 2; count of bases not matched to a gene: 4. The CDR3: CASSEIGTGAYEQYF. CDR3 coding DNA: TGTGCCAGCAGTGAGATCGGGACAGGGGCCTACGAGCAGTACTTC.

In this sample, this clonotype turned up many times. The genes are TRBV4-3 and TRBJ1-4; 9 bases align to TRBD1. V lost 0 bases to trimming and J lost 6 bases; unmatched junction nucleotides: 8. The length of the CDR3 is 17 residues. Looked up from germline, CDR1 is LGHNA and CDR2 is YSLEER. CDR3 nucleotides: TGCGCCAGCAGCCAAGAACTCCCGGGACAGGGAGATGAAAAACTGTTTTTT. Its protein is CASSQELPGQGDEKLFF.

There are many counts of this clonotype. The chain recombines TRBV12-3 or TRBV12-4 with TRBJ1-5; no reliable D call. Trimming stripped 3 bases from V and 0 bases from J, with 9 bases between. This CDR3 contains 15 residues. The CDR3 loop reads CASSFGSYSNQPQHF. The DNA for the CDR3 is TGTGCCAGCAGTTTCGGCAGCTATAGCAATCAGCCCCAGCATTTT.

The genes are TRBV10-3 and TRBJ2-7, with no clear D. The germline gives CDR1 ENHRY, CDR2 SYGVKD. Trimming stripped 2 bases from V and 6 bases from J, with 11 bases between. The CDR3 extends over 13 amino acids. CDR3 DNA sequence: TGTGCCATCAGTGAGCTTACTGAGCGCGAGCAGTACTTC. Translating gives CAISELTEREQYF.

This clonotype was observed a handful of times. The chain couples TRBV6-2 or TRBV6-3 to TRBJ1-1; possibly TRBD1 for D (5 bases). Germline CDR1 reads MNHEY; CDR2 reads SVGEGT. The CDR3 runs to 13 residues. The germline V and J ends were trimmed by 7 bases and 4 bases, with 13 bases remaining between them. The CDR3 loop is CASNLAGGTEAFF. In nucleotides, the CDR3 is TGTGCCAGCAACCTGGCCGGGGGCACTGAAGCTTTCTTT.

The chain has TRBV12-3 or TRBV12-4 and TRBJ2-3, with 8 nucleotides matching TRBD2. V lost 3 bases to trimming and J lost 5 bases; unmatched junction nucleotides: 7. The CDR3 is made up of 15 amino acids. CDR3 DNA sequence: TGTGCCAGCAGTTTCGTGTCCGCGGGGGGAGATACGCAGTATTTT. It translates to CASSFVSAGGDTQYF.

This clonotype was picked up many times. The rearrangement joins TRBV6-1 to TRBJ1-4, with 7 bases identical to TRBD1. From germline, CDR1 is MNHNS and CDR2 SASEGT. J was trimmed by 8 bases and V by 6 bases; bases with no gene match: 6. The CDR3 runs 13 residues. The CDR3 coding sequence is TGTGCCAGCAGGCGTACAGGGGACGAAAAACTGTTTTTT. Amino acid sequence: CASRRTGDEKLFF.

The sample holds many counts of this clonotype. The V and J genes are TRBV28 and TRBJ2-7; no clear D gene. Germline V gene lookup returns CDR1 MDHEN and CDR2 SYDVKM. The CDR3 is 13 amino acids. V lost 2 bases to trimming and J lost 7 bases, with 12 bases between them. CDR3 region: CASSLTPSGEQYF. The CDR3 DNA follows: TGTGCCAGCAGTTTAACCCCCTCTGGTGAGCAGTACTTC.

This clonotype was counted at least ten times. The chain carries TRBV20-1 and TRBJ2-7, with D uncertain. V lost 0 bases to trimming and J lost 3 bases, with 15 bases between them. CDR3 length: 15 amino acids. The germline gives CDR1 DFQATT, CDR2 SNEGSKA (reference sequence). Written as DNA, the CDR3 is TGCAGTGCTAGAGAAGGGATCGGTTTAAGCTACGAGCAGTACTTC. Translation gives CSAREGIGLSYEQYF.

This clonotype occurred a few times. This chain links TRBV25-1 with TRBJ2-2; D is uncertain. CDR3 length equals 16 residues. Germline assignment: CDR1 MGHDK and CDR2 SYGVNS. V lost 1 base to trimming and J lost 1 base, with 10 bases between them. The CDR3 DNA sequence: TGTGCCAGCAGTGAATCCCTAACCCTGAACACCGGGGAGCTGTTTTTT. It codes for CASSESLTLNTGELFF. The entire variable domain, with the rest obtained from reference TRBV25-1 and TRBJ2-2, is as follows: EADIYQTPRYLVIGTGKKITLECSQTMGHDKMYWYQQDPGMELHLIHYSYGVNSTEKGDLSSESTVSRIRTEHFPLTLESARPSHTSQYLCASSESLTLNTGELFFGEGSRLTVL.

The V call is TRBV14, the J call TRBJ2-3; the D gene could be TRBD1 or TRBD2 (6 bases each). The CDR3 runs to 16 residues. Germline CDR1 reads SGHDN; CDR2 reads FVKESK. V was cut by 4 bases and J by 5 bases, with 19 bases left in between. DNA for the CDR3: TGTGCCAGCAGCCCTTCGGGTGGGGGGCATGGAGATACGCAGTATTTT. It encodes CASSPSGGGHGDTQYF. Full variable domain (rest looked up from reference TRBV14 and TRBJ2-3): EAGVTQFPSHSVIEKGQTVTLRCDPISGHDNLYWYRRVMGKEIKFLLHFVKESKQDESGMPNNRFLAERTGGTYSTLKVQPAELEDSGVYFCASSPSGGGHGDTQYFGPGTRLTVL.

At least ten counts were recorded for this clonotype. The chain recombines TRBV20-1 with TRBJ2-3; D might be TRBD1 or TRBD2, each matching 7 bases. The V gene lost 7 bases and the J gene lost 6 bases, with 14 bases spanning the gap. Germline CDR1 reads DFQATT; CDR2 reads SNEGSKA (reference sequence). CDR3 length: 12 amino acids. CDR3 DNA: TGCAGTGTCGACAGGGAGGGGGATACGCAGTATTTT. Residues: CSVDREGDTQYF.

This clonotype showed up just a few times. The chain has TRBV6-1 and TRBJ2-3; D might be TRBD1 (7 bases). The CDR3 contains 13 residues. The ends were cut back, 6 bases at V and 3 bases at J, with 10 bases in the middle. Per germline, CDR1 MNHNS and CDR2 SASEGT. Here the CDR3 DNA reads TGTGCCAGCAGGGAGGGGGCTACAGATACGCAGTATTTT. The encoded protein is CASREGATDTQYF.

This chain uses TRBV5-1 with TRBJ1-4; no clear D gene. This CDR3 region has 15 residues. V lost 2 bases and J 0 bases, leaving 8 bases between the germline ends. Germline CDR1 and CDR2: SGHRS and YFSETQ. The DNA of the CDR3 is TGCGCCAGCAGCTTTATGCGGGCAACTAATGAAAAACTGTTTTTT. Residues: CASSFMRATNEKLFF.

This clonotype was observed at least ten times. The chain recombines TRBV10-3 with TRBJ2-7, with D unclear. This CDR3 contains 15 residues. Trimming removed 0 bases from V and 3 bases from J, with 12 bases in between. CDR1 ENHRY and CDR2 SYGVKD come from the germline V gene. CDR3: CAISESIGQNYEQYF. DNA for the CDR3: TGTGCCATCAGTGAGTCAATTGGGCAGAACTACGAGCAGTACTTC.

This clonotype has only a few counts. This chain links TRBV3-1 with TRBJ1-1; 10 bases match TRBD1. CDR3 length: 19 amino acids. The germline gives CDR1 LGHDT, CDR2 YNNKEL (reference sequence). V lost 1 base and J lost 5; bases outside the gene matches: 16. The CDR3 coding sequence is TGTGCCAGCAGCCAAGCGGGACAGGGGCTGGGAAGGTGGAGTACTGAAGCTTTCTTT. It specifies CASSQAGQGLGRWSTEAFF.

This clonotype was observed a few times. The chain uses TRBV7-8 and TRBJ1-5; 7 bases are a match to TRBD1. J was trimmed by 4 bases and V by 11 bases; bases with no gene match: 8. Looked up from germline, CDR1 is SGHVS and CDR2 is FQNEAQ. This CDR3 contains 13 residues. CDR3 sequence (DNA): TGTGCCTTCCGGACAGGCCTTAATCAGCCCCAGCATTTT. The encoded protein is CAFRTGLNQPQHF.

J is TRBJ2-7 and V is TRBV20-1; D perhaps matches TRBD1 (7 bases). The CDR3 spans 14 residues. Trimming removed 6 bases from V and 4 bases from J, with 19 bases in between. Looked up from germline, CDR1 is DFQATT and CDR2 is SNEGSKA (reference sequence). The CDR3 coding sequence is TGCAGTGCCATTGCTGGAGGGGGCAGTTACGAGCAGTACTTC. Translating gives CSAIAGGGSYEQYF.

The rearrangement joins TRBV4-2 to TRBJ2-3; D not certain. The CDR3 runs to 16 residues. CDR1 and CDR2 from the germline V gene are LGHNA and YNFKEQ. Trimming shortened V by 1 base and J by 2 bases, and 13 bases separated the two germline ends. The CDR3 is CASSQGSRVITDTQYF. Here the CDR3 DNA reads TGTGCCAGCAGCCAAGGTTCCCGGGTCATCACAGATACGCAGTATTTT.

CDR3 DNA: TGTGCCAGCAGTTTAAGTAGGCGGGGGGGCATCCATAGGTCACCCGACAATGAGCAGTTCTTC. This sequence encodes CASSLSRRGGIHRSPDNEQFF. The V call is TRBV12-3 or TRBV12-4, the J call TRBJ2-1, with 9 bases fitting TRBD2. Unmatched junction bases numbered 22, after V lost 2 bases and J lost 5 bases. This CDR3 has 21 residues.

CDR3 in amino acids: CASSATGAGNTIYF. CDR3 coding DNA: TGTGCCAGCAGTGCGACAGGGGCTGGAAACACCATATATTTT. The chain couples TRBV4-2 to TRBJ1-3; 8 bases are a match to TRBD1. J lost 2 bases, V lost 6 bases, and 3 bases had no gene match. Germline V lookup: CDR1 LGHNA, CDR2 YNFKEQ. This CDR3 is built from 14 residues.